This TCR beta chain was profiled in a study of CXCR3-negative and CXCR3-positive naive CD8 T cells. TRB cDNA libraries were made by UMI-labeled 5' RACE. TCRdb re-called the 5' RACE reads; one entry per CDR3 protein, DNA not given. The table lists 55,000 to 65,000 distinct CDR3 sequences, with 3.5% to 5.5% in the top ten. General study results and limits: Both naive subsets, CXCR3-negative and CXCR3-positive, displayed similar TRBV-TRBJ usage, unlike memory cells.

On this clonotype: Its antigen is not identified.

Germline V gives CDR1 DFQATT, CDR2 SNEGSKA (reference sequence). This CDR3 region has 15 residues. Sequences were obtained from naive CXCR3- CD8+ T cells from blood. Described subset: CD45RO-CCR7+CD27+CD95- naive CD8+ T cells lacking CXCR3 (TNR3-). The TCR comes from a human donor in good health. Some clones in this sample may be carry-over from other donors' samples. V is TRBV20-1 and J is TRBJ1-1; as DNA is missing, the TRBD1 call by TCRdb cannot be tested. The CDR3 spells CSARVPGQGYTEAFF.